Presented here are 23 T cell receptor beta chains from one specimen sequenced in a study of blood T cell repertoires in COVID-19. Method: immunoSEQ multiplex PCR; TCRdb's copy keeps in-frame clones and lacks some. The sample includes about 120,000 clones, around four fifths of them seen just once. The sequencing sample was made of peripheral blood. The receptors were gathered from a man aged 80 or over with active or convalescent COVID-19.

This clone showed up just a few times. V usage is TRBV2 and J usage is TRBJ1-2; D might be TRBD1 (6 bases). The CDR3 has 16 residues. In germline, CDR1 is SNHLY, CDR2 FYNNEI. V lost 8 bases, J lost 2 bases, and 21 bases lay in between. The chain's CDR3 is CASPLSEAGANYGYTF. As DNA, the CDR3 is TGTGCCAGCCCACTTAGTGAGGCGGGGGCCAACTATGGCTACACCTTC.

The chain links TRBV9 to TRBJ2-5, with D possibly matching TRBD1 (6 bases). Trimming took off 3 bases at V and 3 bases at J, with 18 bases between the two ends. Germline V gene sequence: CDR1 SGDLS, CDR2 YYNGEE. The CDR3 runs 16 residues. CDR3 coding DNA: TGTGCCAGCAGCGACAGGGTTCGGGGTTCCGAAGAGACCCAGTACTTC. Residues: CASSDRVRGSEETQYF.

The J gene is TRBJ1-5, the V gene TRBV7-8, with D possibly being TRBD1 (6 bases). The length of the CDR3 is 12 residues. Germline-derived CDR1 and CDR2 are SGHVS and FQNEAQ. V lost 5 bases and J 16 bases, leaving 18 bases between the germline ends. The CDR3 loop reads CASSLRGTSLHF. CDR3 bases: TGTGCCAGCAGCCTTAGGGGGACGTCCCTCCATTTT.

The rearrangement uses TRBV15 and TRBJ1-5; perhaps TRBD1 as D (6 bases). CDR1 and CDR2 (germline): LNHNV, YYDKDF (reference sequence). This CDR3 has 16 residues. V dropped 0 bases and J dropped 1 base, with 10 bases sitting between them. CDR3 amino acids: CATSRDTGKSNQPQHF. DNA of the CDR3: TGTGCCACCAGCAGAGATACAGGGAAGAGCAATCAGCCCCAGCATTTT. Variable domain in full (rest from reference TRBV15 and TRBJ1-5): DAMVIQNPRYQVTQFGKPVTLSCSQTLNHNVMYWYQQKSSQAPKLLFHYYDKDFNNEADTPDNFQSRRPNTSFCFLDIRSPGLGDTAMYLCATSRDTGKSNQPQHFGDGTRLSIL.

The chain is built from TRBV28 and TRBJ1-2; weak D call: TRBD1 (5 bases). CDR1 is MDHEN and CDR2 is SYDVKM in the germline V gene. Between the trimmed V and J ends, which lost 6 bases and 6 bases, there was a span of 14 bases. The CDR3 length is 13 residues. This CDR3 reads CASRETAPNGYTF. The CDR3 bases are TGTGCCAGCAGAGAGACAGCCCCCAATGGCTACACCTTC.

The chain joins TRBV9 to TRBJ2-3; the match to TRBD1 covers 8 bases. The CDR3 contains 19 residues. The junction had 16 bases not matched to a gene; V was cut back by 4 bases and J by 0 bases. Germline V gene lookup returns CDR1 SGDLS and CDR2 YYNGEE. The CDR3: CASSTRPRDRSSSTDTQYF. The CDR3 DNA reads as TGTGCCAGCAGCACCCGACCAAGGGACAGGTCATCTAGCACAGATACGCAGTATTTT.

The V and J genes are TRBV28 and TRBJ1-2, with D perhaps TRBD1 (6 bases). V dropped 3 bases and J dropped 5 bases, with 7 bases sitting between them. From germline, CDR1 is MDHEN and CDR2 SYDVKM. CDR3 length: 12 amino acids. CDR3 DNA: TGTGCCAGCAGTTTCGGACAGTATGGCTACACCTTC. This sequence encodes CASSFGQYGYTF.

This rearrangement joins TRBV29-1 to TRBJ2-1; TRBD1 is a possible D gene (6 bases). CDR1 is SQVTM, CDR2 ANQGSEA, per germline. CDR3 length: 15 amino acids. V was trimmed by 8 bases and J by 0 bases, leaving 17 bases between them. The chain's CDR3 is CSLKGGPTSYNEQFF. In DNA, the CDR3 is TGCAGCCTAAAAGGGGGTCCTACCTCCTACAATGAGCAGTTCTTC.

The V and J genes are TRBV14 and TRBJ2-1; TRBD2 might be the D (6 bases). The CDR3 loop spans 13 amino acids. Trimming shortened V by 6 bases and J by 6 bases, and 12 bases separated the two germline ends. Per the germline V gene, CDR1 is SGHDN and CDR2 is FVKESK. The CDR3 is CASSLSGGNEQFF. CDR3 coding DNA: TGTGCCAGCAGTCTCTCCGGGGGCAATGAGCAGTTCTTC. The whole variable domain, filled in from reference TRBV14 and TRBJ2-1, reads EAGVTQFPSHSVIEKGQTVTLRCDPISGHDNLYWYRRVMGKEIKFLLHFVKESKQDESGMPNNRFLAERTGGTYSTLKVQPAELEDSGVYFCASSLSGGNEQFFGPGTRLTVL.

The gene calls are TRBV4-1 and TRBJ2-7; TRBD1 is a possible D gene (6 bases). The CDR3 runs 13 residues. Germline CDR1 MGHRA, CDR2 YSYEKL. V dropped 0 bases and J dropped 3 bases, with 6 bases sitting between them. CDR3 coding DNA: TGCGCCAGCAGCCAAGACAGGGGCTACGAGCAGTACTTC. This sequence encodes CASSQDRGYEQYF.

The chain couples TRBV6-5 to TRBJ1-1; perhaps TRBD1 as D (5 bases). Germline V gene lookup returns CDR1 MNHEY and CDR2 SVGAGI. Trimming shortened V by 6 bases and J by 4 bases, and 15 bases separated the two germline ends. This CDR3 region has 14 residues. CDR3: CASSLYQGGTEAFF. The CDR3 coding sequence is TGTGCCAGCAGCCTTTATCAGGGTGGCACTGAAGCTTTCTTT.

This rearrangement joins TRBV11-3 to TRBJ2-5, with 7 bases aligning to TRBD2. The V gene's germline CDR1 is SGHNT and CDR2 YENEEA. This CDR3 is built from 14 residues. After removal of 4 bases from V and 3 bases from J, the junction contained 5 bases not matched to a gene. The CDR3 reads CASSSGGGEETQYF. DNA for the CDR3: TGTGCCAGCAGCTCCGGCGGGGGAGAAGAGACCCAGTACTTC.

The CDR3 DNA sequence: TGTGCCAGCAGCGCCCAGGGGAGGGGTACAGATACGCAGTATTTT. Translation: CASSAQGRGTDTQYF. The rearrangement links TRBV9 to TRBJ2-3; weak D call: TRBD2 (7 bases). V lost 3 bases to trimming and J lost 3 bases, with 14 bases between them. The V gene's germline CDR1 is SGDLS and CDR2 YYNGEE. This CDR3 contains 15 residues.

The CDR3 sequence: CASSPDRGLNQPQHF. The CDR3, as DNA: TGTGCCAGCAGCCCCGACAGGGGTCTGAATCAGCCCCAGCATTTT. The V gene is TRBV7-6, the J gene TRBJ1-5; TRBD1 agrees at 8 bases. This CDR3 contains 15 residues. Unmatched junction bases numbered 7, after V lost 5 bases and J lost 4 bases. Germline lookup yields CDR1 SGHVS and CDR2 FNYEAQ.

This clone was counted a few times. The chain has TRBV9 and TRBJ1-4; unclear D gene. Germline V CDR1 and CDR2: SGDLS, YYNGEE. Trimming took 4 bases from V and 8 from J, leaving 15 bases between them. The CDR3 sequence is 14 residues long. The CDR3 loop reads CASSPRTEGEKLFF. For the CDR3, the DNA is TGTGCCAGCAGCCCAAGGACCGAGGGCGAAAAACTGTTTTTT. Full variable domain (remainder filled in from reference TRBV9 and TRBJ1-4): DSGVTQTPKHLITATGQRVTLRCSPRSGDLSVYWYQQSLDQGLQFLIQYYNGEERAKGNILERFSAQQFPDLHSELNLSSLELGDSALYFCASSPRTEGEKLFFGSGTQLSVL.

This chain uses TRBV19 with TRBJ1-2; D gene uncertain. This CDR3 contains 16 residues. The germline CDR1 and CDR2 sequences are LNHDA and SQIVND (reference sequence). V was cut by 5 bases and J by 4 bases, with 20 bases left in between. The DNA of the CDR3 is TGTGCCAGTAGTTCCGGTGGGGAAGTCGCGGGCTATGGCTACACCTTC. Translation gives CASSSGGEVAGYGYTF. Drawing the rest from reference TRBV19 and TRBJ1-2, the complete variable domain is DGGITQSPKYLFRKEGQNVTLSCEQNLNHDAMYWYRQDPGQGLRLIYYSQIVNDFQKGDIAEGYSVSREKKESFPLTVTSAQKNPTAFYLCASSSGGEVAGYGYTFGSGTRLTVV.

Of note for this clone: One end of the junction is discordant with germline, which a read error may explain. V and J are TRBV4-1 and TRBJ1-5; the D gene is possibly TRBD1 (5 bases). The CDR3 spans 14 residues. CDR1 MGHRA and CDR2 YSYEKL come from the germline V gene. In DNA form, the CDR3 reads TGCGCCAGCAGTCAAGTAGGGGAGGGTCAGCCCCAGCATTTT. It translates to CASSQVGEGQPQHF.

This rearrangement joins TRBV7-3 to TRBJ2-2, with a weak D call TRBD2 (7 bases). The CDR3 has 17 residues. The ends were cut back, 1 base at V and 4 bases at J, with 16 bases in the middle. Germline CDR1 reads SGHTA; CDR2 reads FQGTGA. CDR3 loop: CASSLNSAGASTGELFF. The CDR3 DNA reads as TGTGCCAGCAGCTTAAACTCTGCGGGGGCATCCACCGGGGAGCTGTTTTTT.

CDR3 sequence: CASSYPPRERNQPQHF. DNA for the CDR3: TGTGCCAGCAGTTACCCACCGCGGGAGCGCAATCAGCCCCAGCATTTT. The chain employs TRBV6-5 and TRBJ1-5; no definite D call. In germline, CDR1 is MNHEY, CDR2 SVGAGI. The CDR3 runs to 16 residues. Trimming shortened V by 2 bases and J by 2 bases, and 13 bases separated the two germline ends.

The V gene is TRBV6-1, the J gene TRBJ1-5; 7 bases agree with TRBD1. Trimming took 0 bases from V and 4 from J; bases not matched to a gene: 6. Germline lookup yields CDR1 MNHNS and CDR2 SASEGT. This CDR3 has 16 amino acids. CDR3 sequence: CASSEAEQGTNQPQHF. The CDR3 bases are TGTGCCAGCAGTGAAGCGGAACAGGGGACGAATCAGCCCCAGCATTTT.

This chain links TRBV7-2 with TRBJ2-5, with 15 bases lining up with TRBD2. Germline-derived CDR1 and CDR2 are SGHTA and FQGNSA. This CDR3 contains 17 residues. The trim removed 5 bases at V and 4 bases at J, leaving 8 bases unmatched. The DNA for the CDR3 is TGTGCCAGCAGCCCAAGGACTAGCGGGGGGGCCACAGAGACCCAGTACTTC. This encodes CASSPRTSGGATETQYF.

The chain is built from TRBV19 and TRBJ2-4; possibly TRBD2 for D (5 bases). Trimming cost V 1 base and J 2 bases, with 12 bases left between them. The CDR3 runs 16 residues. From germline, CDR1 is LNHDA and CDR2 SQIVND (reference sequence). The DNA of the CDR3 is TGTGCCAGTAGTATAGGCTACAGCGGAACCAAAAACATTCAGTACTTC. Translation: CASSIGYSGTKNIQYF.

A few counts support this clone. The chain employs TRBV7-2 and TRBJ1-1, with D unresolved. The CDR3 covers 17 residues. In germline, CDR1 is SGHTA, CDR2 FQGNSA. Trimming stripped 1 base from V and 4 bases from J, with 19 bases between. The CDR3 DNA reads as TGTGCCAGCAGCTTAGTAGGAGGCACAAGCTCGGGCACTGAAGCTTTCTTT. It specifies CASSLVGGTSSGTEAFF.